The clone carrying this T cell receptor beta chain was found a few times. What it recognizes is unknown. Time point denoted: week 5, during vaccination. The vaccine gave 300 ug of a 20-mer mutant IDH1 peptide subcutaneously per dose. The data were obtained in a study of a mutant IDH1 vaccine in newly diagnosed glioma. Study-level information: Previous treatment comprised radiotherapy, temozolomide, or both, mostly both.

V lost 6 bases to trimming and J lost 5 bases, with 17 bases between them. This CDR3 region has 15 residues. Germline-derived CDR1 and CDR2 are MNHNS and SASEGT. Clones were sequenced by immunoSEQ multiplex PCR, and TCRdb holds only the in-frame ones, with some missing. This sample has 53,000 or so clones, with about 77% found just once. The TCR was taken from a man aged 50 to 60 with glioma. Sequenced here: PBMCs, sampled from a glioma patient whose treatment included an IDH1 peptide vaccine. This chain uses TRBV6-1 with TRBJ2-1; tentatively, D is TRBD2 (5 bases). The CDR3 DNA reads TGTGCCAGCAGGGTAGAGGGATGGAGGAACAATGAGCAGTTCTTC. Its translation: CASRVEGWRNNEQFF.